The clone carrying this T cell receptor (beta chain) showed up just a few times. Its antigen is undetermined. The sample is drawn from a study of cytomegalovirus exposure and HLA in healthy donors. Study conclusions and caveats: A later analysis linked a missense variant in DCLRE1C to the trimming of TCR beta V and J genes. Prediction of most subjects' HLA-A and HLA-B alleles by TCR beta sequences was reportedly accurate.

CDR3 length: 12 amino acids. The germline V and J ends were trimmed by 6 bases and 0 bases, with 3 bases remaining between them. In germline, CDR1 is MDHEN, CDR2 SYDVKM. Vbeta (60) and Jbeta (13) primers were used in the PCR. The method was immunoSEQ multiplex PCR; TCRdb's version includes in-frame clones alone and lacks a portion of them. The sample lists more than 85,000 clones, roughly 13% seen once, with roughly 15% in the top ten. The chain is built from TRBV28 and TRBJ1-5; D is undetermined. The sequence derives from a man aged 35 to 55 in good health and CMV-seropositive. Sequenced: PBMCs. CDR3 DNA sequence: TGTGCCAGCAGATATAGCAATCAGCCCCAGCATTTT. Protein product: CASRYSNQPQHF. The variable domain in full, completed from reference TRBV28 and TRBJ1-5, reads DVKVTQSSRYLVKRTGEKVFLECVQDMDHENMFWYRQDPGLGLRLIYFSYDVKMKEKGDIPEGYSVSREKKERFSLILESASTNQTSMYLCASRYSNQPQHFGDGTRLSIL.